A selection of T cell receptor beta chains follows, all from one sample in a study of long-term antiretroviral therapy in people with HIV. Clones were sequenced by immunoSEQ multiplex PCR, and TCRdb holds only the in-frame ones, with some missing. The data hold 7,500 to 8,500 clones, with about 84% observed a single time. The material was unsorted PBMCs, obtained about 2.5 years before starting antiretroviral therapy. Receptors originate from a man aged 40-49 years with HIV. Each CDR3 is given with its conserved first and last residue. D genes are given only for firm matches. Some rows mark clone size as missing; the rest say once, few, many or name a class of expanded clone.

D gene: .
V gene: TRBV30
CDR3 length: 13
J gene: TRBJ2-7
clone size: .
CDR3 protein: CACRGAFSYEQYF
CDR3 DNA: TGTGCCTGCCGAGGCGCTTTCTCCTACGAGCAGTACTTC

D gene: TRBD2
V gene: TRBV11-2
CDR3 length: 14
J gene: TRBJ2-3
clone size: once
CDR3 protein: CASSKGLWTDTQYF
CDR3 DNA: TGTGCCAGCAGCAAGGGACTATGGACAGATACGCAGTATTTT

D gene: .
V gene: TRBV27
CDR3 length: 15
J gene: TRBJ2-5
clone size: .
CDR3 protein: CASRVFRGSMETQYF
CDR3 DNA: TGTGCCAGCAGAGTATTTCGGGGTTCAATGGAGACCCAGTACTTC

D gene: .
V gene: TRBV5-1
CDR3 length: 15
J gene: TRBJ2-6
clone size: .
CDR3 protein: CASSLLPSGANVLTF
CDR3 DNA: TGCGCCAGCAGCTTGCTGCCGTCTGGGGCCAACGTCCTGACTTTC

D gene: TRBD2
V gene: TRBV5-4
CDR3 length: 17
J gene: TRBJ2-3
clone size: .
CDR3 protein: CASSLGPSGVITDTQYF
CDR3 DNA: TGTGCCAGCAGCTTGGGTCCTAGCGGGGTGATAACAGATACGCAGTATTTT

D gene: .
V gene: TRBV6-6
CDR3 length: 14
J gene: TRBJ1-6
clone size: .
CDR3 protein: CASRVEGYNSPLHF
CDR3 DNA: TGTGCCAGCAGGGTTGAGGGCTATAATTCACCCCTCCACTTT

D gene: .
V gene: TRBV25-1
CDR3 length: 13
J gene: TRBJ1-6
clone size: .
CDR3 protein: CASSDRGSSPLHF
CDR3 DNA: TGTGCCAGCAGTGACAGGGGAAGTTCACCCCTCCACTTT

D gene: TRBD1
V gene: TRBV5-1
CDR3 length: 14
J gene: TRBJ1-4
clone size: .
CDR3 protein: CASSLTGGDEKLFF
CDR3 DNA: TGCGCCAGCAGCTTAACAGGGGGGGATGAAAAACTGTTTTTT

D gene: .
V gene: TRBV19
CDR3 length: 15
J gene: TRBJ2-3
clone size: .
CDR3 protein: CASLRVAGPTDTQYF
CDR3 DNA: TGTGCCAGTCTGAGGGTAGCAGGTCCCACAGATACGCAGTATTTT

D gene: TRBD1
V gene: TRBV7-9
CDR3 length: 15
J gene: TRBJ1-2
clone size: .
CDR3 protein: CASSVGQGASYGYTF
CDR3 DNA: TGTGCCAGCAGCGTCGGACAGGGGGCCTCGTATGGCTACACCTTC

D gene: .
V gene: TRBV7-8
CDR3 length: 14
J gene: TRBJ2-6
clone size: .
CDR3 protein: CASGLQAGANVLTF
CDR3 DNA: TGTGCCAGCGGGCTACAGGCTGGGGCCAACGTCCTGACTTTC

D gene: TRBD2
V gene: TRBV9
CDR3 length: 17
J gene: TRBJ2-3
clone size: .
CDR3 protein: CASSKRAGGPGTDTQYF
CDR3 DNA: TGTGCCAGCAGCAAACGAGCGGGGGGGCCCGGCACAGATACGCAGTATTTT

D gene: TRBD1
V gene: TRBV18
CDR3 length: 15
J gene: TRBJ2-1
clone size: .
CDR3 protein: CASSAGTGWNNEQFF
CDR3 DNA: TGTGCCAGCTCCGCCGGGACAGGGTGGAACAATGAGCAGTTCTTC

D gene: TRBD1
V gene: TRBV7-9
CDR3 length: 16
J gene: TRBJ1-1
clone size: .
CDR3 protein: CASSLATRDRGREAFF
CDR3 DNA: TGTGCCAGCAGCTTAGCCACCCGGGACAGGGGGCGCGAAGCTTTCTTT

D gene: .
V gene: TRBV4-3
CDR3 length: 16
J gene: TRBJ2-7
clone size: .
CDR3 protein: CASSQDTIEDSYEQYF
CDR3 DNA: TGCGCCAGCAGCCAAGATACAATCGAGGACTCCTACGAGCAGTACTTC

D gene: .
V gene: TRBV27
CDR3 length: 13
J gene: TRBJ1-5
clone size: few
CDR3 protein: CASSEQGNQPQHF
CDR3 DNA: TGTGCCAGCAGTGAACAGGGCAATCAGCCCCAGCATTTT

D gene: .
V gene: TRBV30
CDR3 length: 14
J gene: TRBJ1-3
clone size: .
CDR3 protein: CASTRESSGNTIYF
CDR3 DNA: TGTGCCTCCACAAGAGAGAGCTCTGGAAACACCATATATTTT

D gene: .
V gene: TRBV7-9
CDR3 length: 18
J gene: TRBJ2-7
clone size: .
CDR3 protein: CASSSRKWGLTFPYEQYF
CDR3 DNA: TGTGCCAGCAGCTCTCGGAAATGGGGCCTTACTTTTCCCTACGAGCAGTACTTC

D gene: TRBD1
V gene: TRBV19
CDR3 length: 15
J gene: TRBJ1-5
clone size: few
CDR3 protein: CATARGRGPHQPQHF
CDR3 DNA: TGTGCCACCGCTAGAGGCAGGGGGCCCCATCAGCCCCAGCATTTT